This TCR beta chain was profiled in a study of T cell repertoires in ileal Crohn's disease. Study conclusions and caveats: Endoscopic recurrence occurred in every patient whose clonality exceeded 26.8%.

Here immunoSEQ multiplex PCR was the method, and the copy in TCRdb shows in-frame clones only, minus some. Among about 10,000 clones listed, around 80% were seen once. The time point was: neoterminal ileum biopsy at postoperative endoscopy, about 6 months after surgery. Trimming pared 3 bases from V and 4 bases from J, leaving 12 bases between. Germline V gene data show CDR1 as KGHSH and CDR2 as LQKENI. This CDR3 contains 14 residues. A note on this clone: The antigen is undetermined.

The TCR originated in an adult with Crohn's disease. The sample consisted of ileal tissue. The rearrangement links TRBV18 to TRBJ1-2, with TRBD1 as a possible D gene (5 bases). The CDR3 is CASSPARDSYGYTF. The CDR3 DNA follows: TGTGCCAGCTCACCGGCCAGGGATAGCTATGGCTACACCTTC.